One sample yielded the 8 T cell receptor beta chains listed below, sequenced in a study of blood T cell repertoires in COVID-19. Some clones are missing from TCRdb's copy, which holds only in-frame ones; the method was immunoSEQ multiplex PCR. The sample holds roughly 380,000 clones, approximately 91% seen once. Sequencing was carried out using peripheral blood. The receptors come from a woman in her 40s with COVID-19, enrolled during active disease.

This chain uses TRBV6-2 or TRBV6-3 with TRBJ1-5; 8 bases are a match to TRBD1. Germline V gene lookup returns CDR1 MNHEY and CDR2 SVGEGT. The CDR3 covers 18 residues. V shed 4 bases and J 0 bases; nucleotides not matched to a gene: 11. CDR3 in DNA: TGTGCCAGCAGTTCCACCGGGACAGGCACCTATAGCAATCAGCCCCAGCATTTT. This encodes CASSSTGTGTYSNQPQHF.

The CDR3 spells CALTPGTYGNTIYF. CDR3 in DNA: TGTGCCCTGACCCCCGGGACATATGGAAACACCATATATTTT. This chain joins TRBV30 and TRBJ1-3; D is possibly TRBD1 (6 bases). V lost 8 bases to trimming and J lost 3 bases, with 17 bases between them. CDR3 size: 14 residues. Germline V gives CDR1 GTSNPN, CDR2 SVGIG (reference sequence).

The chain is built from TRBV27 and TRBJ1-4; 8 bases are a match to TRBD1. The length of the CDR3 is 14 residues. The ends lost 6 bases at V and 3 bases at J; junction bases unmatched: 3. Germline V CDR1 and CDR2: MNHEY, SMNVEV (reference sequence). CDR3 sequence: CASRGTGSNEKLFF. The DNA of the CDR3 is TGTGCCAGCAGGGGGACAGGTTCTAATGAAAAACTGTTTTTT.

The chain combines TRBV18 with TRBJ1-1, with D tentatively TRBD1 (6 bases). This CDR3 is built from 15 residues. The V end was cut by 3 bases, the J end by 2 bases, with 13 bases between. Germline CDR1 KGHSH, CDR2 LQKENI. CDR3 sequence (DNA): TGTGCCAGCTCACCGGGAGGGGGAACTAACACTGAAGCTTTCTTT. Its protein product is CASSPGGGTNTEAFF. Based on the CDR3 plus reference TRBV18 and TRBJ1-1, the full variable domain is NAGVMQNPRHLVRRRGQEARLRCSPMKGHSHVYWYRQLPEEGLKFMVYLQKENIIDESGMPKERFSAEFPKEGPSILRIQQVVRGDSAAYFCASSPGGGTNTEAFFGQGTRLTVV.

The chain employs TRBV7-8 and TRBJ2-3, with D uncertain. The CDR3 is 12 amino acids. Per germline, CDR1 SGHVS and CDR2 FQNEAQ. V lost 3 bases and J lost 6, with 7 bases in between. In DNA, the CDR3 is TGTGCCAGCAGCTTTCTGAGGGATACGCAGTATTTT. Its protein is CASSFLRDTQYF.

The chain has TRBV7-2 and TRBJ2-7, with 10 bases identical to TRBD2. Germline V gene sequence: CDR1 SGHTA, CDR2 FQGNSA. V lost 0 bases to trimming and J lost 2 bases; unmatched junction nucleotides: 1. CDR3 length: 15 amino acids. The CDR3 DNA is TGTGCCAGCAGCTTAGCTCTAGCGGGGGCCTACGAGCAGTACTTC. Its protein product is CASSLALAGAYEQYF.

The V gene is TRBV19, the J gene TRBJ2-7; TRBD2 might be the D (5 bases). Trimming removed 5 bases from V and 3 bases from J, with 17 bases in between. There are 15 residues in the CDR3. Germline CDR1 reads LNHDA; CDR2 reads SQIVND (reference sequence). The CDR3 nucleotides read TGTGCCAGTAGTGGCGGGCCTATCTCTCTCTACGAGCAGTACTTC. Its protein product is CASSGGPISLYEQYF. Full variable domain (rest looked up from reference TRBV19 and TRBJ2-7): DGGITQSPKYLFRKEGQNVTLSCEQNLNHDAMYWYRQDPGQGLRLIYYSQIVNDFQKGDIAEGYSVSREKKESFPLTVTSAQKNPTAFYLCASSGGPISLYEQYFGPGTRLTVT.

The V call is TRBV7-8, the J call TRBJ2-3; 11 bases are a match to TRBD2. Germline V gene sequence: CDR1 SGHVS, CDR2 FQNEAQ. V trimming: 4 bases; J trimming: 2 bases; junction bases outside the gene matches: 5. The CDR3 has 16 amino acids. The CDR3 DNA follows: TGTGCCAGCAGCTCTCCGGGACTAGCGGACACAGATACGCAGTATTTT. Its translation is CASSSPGLADTDTQYF.